The 13 T cell receptor beta chains below come from one sample, sequenced in a study of T cell responses to AZD1222 COVID-19 vaccine. The data were produced by immunoSEQ multiplex PCR, yet TCRdb's version contains in-frame clones alone and is incomplete. The profile shows roughly 49,000 clones, roughly 80% of them singletons. The source was peripheral blood, collected on day 0 of MenACWY control vaccination. The source of these receptors is an adult in good health.

The chain combines TRBV5-4 with TRBJ1-2; D is uncertain. In germline, CDR1 is SGHNT, CDR2 YYREEE (reference sequence). V gave up 0 bases and J gave up 4 bases, with 7 bases separating them. The CDR3 sequence is 13 residues long. CDR3 in DNA: TGTGCCAGCAGCTTGGGGGCCTCCTATGGCTACACCTTC. Its protein is CASSLGASYGYTF.

V gene TRBV19 combines with J gene TRBJ2-4; possibly TRBD1 for D (7 bases). Trimming took off 5 bases at V and 1 base at J, with 15 bases between the two ends. The CDR3 has 16 amino acids. Germline V gives CDR1 LNHDA, CDR2 SQIVND (reference sequence). In DNA form, the CDR3 reads TGTGCCAGTAGTCCGCGGAGGGGGCAGGCCAAAAACATTCAGTACTTC. It translates to CASSPRRGQAKNIQYF.

The V gene is TRBV3-1 (or the pseudogene TRBV3-2), the J gene TRBJ2-1, with TRBD2 matching over 9 bases. The CDR3 sequence is 15 residues long. CDR1 is LGHDT, CDR2 YNNKEL, per germline (reference sequence). The V and J ends lost 1 base and 7 bases, in that order; junction bases with no gene match: 5. CDR3 amino acids: CASSQGLAGSNEQFF. The CDR3 nucleotides are TGTGCCAGCAGCCAAGGTCTAGCGGGAAGTAATGAGCAGTTCTTC.

V gene TRBV5-4 combines with J gene TRBJ2-2; 10 bases line up with TRBD2. This CDR3 has 16 residues. Germline CDR1 SGHNT, CDR2 YYREEE (reference sequence). V lost 4 bases and J lost 3; bases outside the gene matches: 6. The CDR3 sequence: CASSNSGGSYTGELFF. CDR3 nucleotides: TGTGCCAGCAGCAATAGCGGGGGGTCCTACACCGGGGAGCTGTTTTTT.

The chain recombines TRBV5-6 with TRBJ1-1; 7 bases agree with TRBD1. In germline, CDR1 is SGHDT, CDR2 YYEEEE. V lost 4 bases to trimming and J lost 1 base; unmatched junction nucleotides: 4. The CDR3 extends over 14 amino acids. In nucleotides, the CDR3 is TGTGCCAGCAGCACCGACAGGGAGAACACTGAAGCTTTCTTT. Its protein product is CASSTDRENTEAFF.

V gene TRBV6-5 combines with J gene TRBJ2-2, with D uncertain. The CDR3 is made up of 14 amino acids. V dropped 6 bases and J dropped 7 bases, with 15 bases sitting between them. CDR1 and CDR2 from the germline V gene are MNHEY and SVGAGI. CDR3 protein: CASRRVSWGGELFF. The CDR3 DNA sequence: TGTGCCAGCAGGCGAGTCAGTTGGGGCGGGGAGCTGTTTTTT.

The chain combines TRBV14 with TRBJ2-1; D unclear. CDR3 size: 12 residues. The ends were cut back, 4 bases at V and 0 bases at J, with 1 base in the middle. Germline CDR1 SGHDN, CDR2 FVKESK. CDR3 protein: CASSRSYNEQFF. In nucleotides, the CDR3 is TGTGCCAGCAGCCGCTCCTACAATGAGCAGTTCTTC.

The chain carries TRBV4-1 and TRBJ2-3, with D unresolved. V was clipped by 0 bases and J by 4 bases, with 14 bases between them. CDR1 is MGHRA and CDR2 is YSYEKL in the germline V gene. The CDR3 spans 16 residues. CDR3 sequence (DNA): TGCGCCAGCAGCCAAGATCGTTTTGGGTTCCCAGATACGCAGTATTTT. The encoded protein is CASSQDRFGFPDTQYF.

The rearrangement uses TRBV9 and TRBJ1-1; tentatively, D is TRBD1 (6 bases). The V gene lost 6 bases and the J gene lost 0 bases, with 12 bases spanning the gap. CDR1 is SGDLS, CDR2 YYNGEE, per germline. CDR3 length equals 14 residues. CDR3 sequence: CASTRDTLNTEAFF. The CDR3 DNA sequence: TGTGCCAGCACCAGGGACACCTTGAACACTGAAGCTTTCTTT.

This chain links TRBV7-2 with TRBJ2-1, with D unresolved. The germline V gene encodes CDR1 SGHTA and CDR2 FQGNSA. The V and J ends lost 1 base and 7 bases respectively, with 11 bases between them. This CDR3 spans 14 amino acids. CDR3 sequence (DNA): TGTGCCAGCAGCTTAGAATGGGCGCCAAATGAGCAGTTCTTC. It yields the protein CASSLEWAPNEQFF.

V gene TRBV30 combines with J gene TRBJ2-4, with D possibly TRBD1 on 5 matching bases. The CDR3 covers 13 residues. The germline V gene encodes CDR1 GTSNPN and CDR2 SVGIG (reference sequence). Between the trimmed V and J ends, which lost 5 bases and 5 bases, there was a span of 13 bases. The CDR3 sequence: CAWGSVGENIQYF. The CDR3 DNA follows: TGTGCCTGGGGTTCGGTAGGGGAAAACATTCAGTACTTC.

The chain joins TRBV5-8 to TRBJ2-2; 12 bases match TRBD1. The CDR3 sequence is 16 residues long. The germline CDR1 and CDR2 sequences are SGHTS and YDEGEE. After removal of 7 bases from V and 7 bases from J, the junction contained 11 bases not matched to a gene. The CDR3 protein is CASGDRGLYRGGELFF. Written as DNA, the CDR3 is TGTGCCAGCGGGGACAGGGGGCTTTATAGAGGCGGGGAGCTGTTTTTT.

This clone is deemed medium-sized (0.01 to 0.1%). Other nucleotide sequences from this sample produce the same CDR3. The chain recombines TRBV7-9 with TRBJ2-5, with 13 bases aligning to TRBD2. Per the germline V gene, CDR1 is SEHNR and CDR2 is FQNEAQ (reference sequence). The V and J ends lost 3 bases and 5 bases, in that order; junction bases with no gene match: 0. CDR3 length: 14 amino acids. The CDR3 loop is CASSLTSGRETQYF. CDR3 sequence (DNA): TGTGCCAGCAGCTTGACTAGCGGGAGGGAGACCCAGTACTTC.